Detailed here is one TCR beta chain. What it recognizes is unknown. The junction differs from germline at one of its ends, possibly a read error. Assay: immunoSEQ multiplex PCR; the TCRdb copy retains only in-frame clones and omits some. The sample comprises approximately 100,000 clones, about nine tenths of which are singletons, and 5.4% rests with the top ten. Both about-4-week and about-12-week second-dose recipients were combined. The data belong to a study of T cell responses to AZD1222 COVID-19 vaccine. The study's findings and limits: AZD1222 recipients seropositive at baseline numbered only six or seven. Reportedly, close to half of spike-specific TCRs are directed against unmutated variant regions.

Looked up from germline, CDR1 is MNHEY and CDR2 is SMNVEV (reference sequence). The CDR3 length is 10 residues. The source material was peripheral blood, sampled 28 days after the second AZD1222 dose. This clonotype was obtained from an adult who received the AZD1222 COVID-19 vaccine. This chain joins TRBV27 and TRBJ1-1, with D possibly matching TRBD1 (5 bases). CDR3 in amino acids: CAPIGGWVVF. CDR3 DNA sequence: TGTGCCCCAATCGGGGGGTGGGTTGTCTTT.